One TCR beta chain is described in this entry. Antigen: not known. The data were taken from a study of blood T cells in healthy people across ages. Through a sample-barcoded 5' primer and a J-beta primer mix, a second PCR was run for about 6 to 11 cycles. Carrying 12 random nucleotides, a template-switch adaptor labeled each individual cDNA molecule. TCRdb called the 5' RACE reads again in MiXCR, with one record for every CDR3 protein. This table has approximately 770,000 distinct CDR3 sequences, 58% appearing once. The study, taken as a whole, reports: A roughly linear fall in TCR beta diversity per million T cells was seen with increasing age.

The CDR3 is made up of 15 amino acids. Germline V lookup: CDR1 SEHNR, CDR2 FQNEAQ (reference sequence). Trimming stripped 5 bases from V and 0 bases from J, with 13 bases between. The individuals who served as donors were healthy Caucasians living in Russia, aged about 6 to 100. The specimen sequenced was blood. This TCR derives from a man younger than 45 in good health. The rearrangement joins TRBV7-9 to TRBJ1-2; D might be TRBD1 (6 bases). The CDR3 bases are TGTGCCAGCAGCAAGGACAGTTCCCCTAACTATGGCTACACCTTC. This gives the protein CASSKDSSPNYGYTF.